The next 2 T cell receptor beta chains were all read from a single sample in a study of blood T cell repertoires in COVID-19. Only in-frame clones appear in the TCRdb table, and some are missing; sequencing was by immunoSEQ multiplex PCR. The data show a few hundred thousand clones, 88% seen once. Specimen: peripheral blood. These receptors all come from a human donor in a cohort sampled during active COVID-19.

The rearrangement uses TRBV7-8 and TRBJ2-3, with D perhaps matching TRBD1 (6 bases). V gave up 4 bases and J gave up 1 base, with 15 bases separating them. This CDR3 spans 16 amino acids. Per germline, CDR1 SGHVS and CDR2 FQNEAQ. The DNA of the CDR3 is TGTGCCAGCAGCTACAGGGCAATGCGAGGCACAGATACGCAGTATTTT. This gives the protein CASSYRAMRGTDTQYF.

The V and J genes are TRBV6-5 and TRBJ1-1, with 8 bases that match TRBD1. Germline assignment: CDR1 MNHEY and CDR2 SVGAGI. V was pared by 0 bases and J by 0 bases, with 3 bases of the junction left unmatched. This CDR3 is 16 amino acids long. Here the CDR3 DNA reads TGTGCCAGCAGTTACTCGACAGGGGAAATGAACACTGAAGCTTTCTTT. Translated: CASSYSTGEMNTEAFF.